This T cell receptor (beta chain) was observed in a study of vaccination effects on CD4 cells after COVID-19. Produced via immunoSEQ multiplex PCR; TCRdb's table is partial and in-frame only. Here the sample spans roughly 42,000 clones, around 67% being singletons. V lost 3 bases to trimming and J lost 1 base, with 9 bases between them. This CDR3 spans 14 amino acids. Germline V gene data show CDR1 as KGHSH and CDR2 as LQKENI. Study conclusions and caveats: Nearly all vaccine-induced clones in healthy recipients recognized only SARS-CoV-2. Marked clonal contraction of both clone types appeared late after vaccination.

Sequencing was preceded by expansion of antigen-specific CD4+ T cells with viral peptide pools in the ViraFEST assay. Culture lasted about ten days before CD4+ T cell isolation. Testing of the vaccine recipients showed negative nucleocapsid antibodies and no prior SARS-CoV-2 infection. In the case of this clone: Its antigen is undetermined.

The source is a human donor who received a COVID-19 vaccine. Here the sequenced sample was CD4+ T cells from PBMCs cultured with HCoV-OC43 spike peptides, taken before COVID-19 vaccination. As for subset: HCoV-OC43 spike overlapping peptide pool stimulation. V and J are TRBV18 and TRBJ1-1; weak D call: TRBD1 (5 bases). In DNA form, the CDR3 reads TGTGCCAGCTCACCGGGCCAGGGGAACACTGAAGCTTTCTTT. Its protein product is CASSPGQGNTEAFF.